This TCR beta chain was sequenced during a study of response to subunit inactivated influenza vaccine. In TCRdb, the RT-PCR reads were re-called with MiXCR into one record per CDR3 protein. This sample carries about 500,000 distinct CDR3 sequences, about 15% of them seen once, and the ten largest clones take less than 4%. CDR1 and CDR2 from the germline V gene are MNHNS and SASEGT. The CDR3 contains 14 residues. V dropped 6 bases and J dropped 1 base, with 13 bases sitting between them. The source is a man between 50 and 69 years old who received an inactivated influenza vaccine. The chain uses TRBV6-1 and TRBJ2-7; D call uncertain. The sample was CD4+ T cells sorted from PBMCs, taken about 24 months after vaccination. The CDR3 DNA is TGTGCCAGCAGATTTCAGGACGGATCCTACGAGCAGTACTTC. It translates to CASRFQDGSYEQYF.